What follows describes a single T cell receptor beta chain. Antigen specificity is unknown. This entry comes from a study of CD8+ T cells in alopecia areata. Study results and limitations: Higher clonality was seen in lesional scalp than in normal scalp, especially in alopecia totalis/universalis.

RNA extraction was followed by reverse transcription into cDNA, which acted as the sequencing template. Sequenced by immunoSEQ multiplex PCR; TCRdb stores in-frame clones only, minus some. The table includes some 180,000 clones, about 63% detected once. CDR3 size: 14 residues. Trimming cost V 4 bases and J 7 bases; bases outside gene matches: 10. CDR1 is SGDLS and CDR2 is YYNGEE in the germline V gene. The starting material was CD4+ T cells sorted from blood, obtained at week 0. The chain recombines TRBV9 with TRBJ1-2; TRBD1 matches at 7 bases. This clonotype was obtained from a human donor with alopecia areata. DNA of the CDR3: TGTGCCAGCAGCCCCCTTGACAGGGACAGTGGCTACACCTTC. Its protein is CASSPLDRDSGYTF.